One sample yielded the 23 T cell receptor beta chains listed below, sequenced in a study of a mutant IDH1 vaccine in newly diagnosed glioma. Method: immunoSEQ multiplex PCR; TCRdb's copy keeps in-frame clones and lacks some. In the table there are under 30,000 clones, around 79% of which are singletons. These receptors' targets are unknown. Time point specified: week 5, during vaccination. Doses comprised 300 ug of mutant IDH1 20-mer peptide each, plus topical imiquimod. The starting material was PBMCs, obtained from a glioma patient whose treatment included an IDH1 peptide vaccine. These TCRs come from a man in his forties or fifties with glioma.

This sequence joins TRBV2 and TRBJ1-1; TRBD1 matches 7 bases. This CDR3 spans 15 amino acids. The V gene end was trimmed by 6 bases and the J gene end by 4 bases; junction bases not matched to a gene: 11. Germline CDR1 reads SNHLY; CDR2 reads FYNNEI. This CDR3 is CASSSGGRAGTEAFF. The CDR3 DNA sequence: TGTGCCAGCAGCTCAGGGGGACGGGCCGGCACTGAAGCTTTCTTT.

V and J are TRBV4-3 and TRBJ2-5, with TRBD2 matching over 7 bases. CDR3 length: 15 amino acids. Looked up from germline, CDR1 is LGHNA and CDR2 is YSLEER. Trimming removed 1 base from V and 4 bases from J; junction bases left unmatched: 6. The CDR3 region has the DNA TGCGCCAGCAGCCAAGGACGGGGGAGGGGAGAGACCCAGTACTTC. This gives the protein CASSQGRGRGETQYF.

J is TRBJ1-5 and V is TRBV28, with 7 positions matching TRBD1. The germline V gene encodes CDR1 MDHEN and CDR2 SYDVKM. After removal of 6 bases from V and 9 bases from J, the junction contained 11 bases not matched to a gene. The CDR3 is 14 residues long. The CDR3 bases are TGTGCCAGCAGCACGCAGGACAGGCTTGGGCCCCAGCATTTT. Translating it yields CASSTQDRLGPQHF. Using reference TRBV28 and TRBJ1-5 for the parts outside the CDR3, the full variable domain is DVKVTQSSRYLVKRTGEKVFLECVQDMDHENMFWYRQDPGLGLRLIYFSYDVKMKEKGDIPEGYSVSREKKERFSLILESASTNQTSMYLCASSTQDRLGPQHFGDGTRLSIL.

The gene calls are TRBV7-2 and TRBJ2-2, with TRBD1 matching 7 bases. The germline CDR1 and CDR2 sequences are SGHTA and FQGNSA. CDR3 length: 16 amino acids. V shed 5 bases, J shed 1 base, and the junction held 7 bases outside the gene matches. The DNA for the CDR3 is TGTGCCAGCAGCCCCTCCGGACAGGTGAACACCGGGGAGCTGTTTTTT. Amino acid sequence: CASSPSGQVNTGELFF. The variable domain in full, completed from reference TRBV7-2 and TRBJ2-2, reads GAGVSQSPSNKVTEKGKDVELRCDPISGHTALYWYRQSLGQGLEFLIYFQGNSAPDKSGLPSDRFSAERTGGSVSTLTIQRTQQEDSAVYLCASSPSGQVNTGELFFGEGSRLTVL.

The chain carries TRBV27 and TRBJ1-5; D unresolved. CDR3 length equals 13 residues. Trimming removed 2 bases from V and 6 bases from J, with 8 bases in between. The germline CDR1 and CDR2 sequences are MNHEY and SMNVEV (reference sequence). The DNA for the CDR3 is TGTGCCAGCAGTTTAGAAAGGACTCAGCCCCAGCATTTT. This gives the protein CASSLERTQPQHF.

Written as DNA, the CDR3 is TGTGCCAGCAGCTTAAGGGGCGGGTTGGAAAGCTCCTACAATGAGCAGTTCTTC. Translating it yields CASSLRGGLESSYNEQFF. This chain links TRBV7-9 with TRBJ2-1; tentatively, D is TRBD1 or TRBD2 (5 bases each). The length of the CDR3 is 18 residues. CDR1 SEHNR and CDR2 FQNEAQ come from the germline V gene (reference sequence). V lost 2 bases, J lost 0 bases, and 17 bases lay in between.

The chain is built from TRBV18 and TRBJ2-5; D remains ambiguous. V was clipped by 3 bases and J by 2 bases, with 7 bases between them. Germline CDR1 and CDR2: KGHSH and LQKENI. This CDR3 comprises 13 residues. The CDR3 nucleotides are TGTGCCAGCTCACCCTCACAACAAGAGACCCAGTACTTC. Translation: CASSPSQQETQYF. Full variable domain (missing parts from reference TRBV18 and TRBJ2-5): NAGVMQNPRHLVRRRGQEARLRCSPMKGHSHVYWYRQLPEEGLKFMVYLQKENIIDESGMPKERFSAEFPKEGPSILRIQQVVRGDSAAYFCASSPSQQETQYFGPGTRLLVL.

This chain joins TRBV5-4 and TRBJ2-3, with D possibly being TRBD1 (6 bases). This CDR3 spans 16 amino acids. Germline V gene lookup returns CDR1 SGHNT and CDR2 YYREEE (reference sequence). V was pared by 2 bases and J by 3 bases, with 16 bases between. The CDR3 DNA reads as TGTGCCAGCAGCTTTGGCGTGGTCAGGGGAACAGATACGCAGTATTTT. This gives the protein CASSFGVVRGTDTQYF.

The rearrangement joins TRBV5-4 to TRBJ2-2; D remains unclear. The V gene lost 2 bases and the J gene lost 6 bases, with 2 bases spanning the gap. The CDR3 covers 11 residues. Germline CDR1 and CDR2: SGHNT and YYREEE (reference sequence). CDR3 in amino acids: CASSFSGELFF. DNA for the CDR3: TGTGCCAGCAGCTTTTCCGGGGAGCTGTTTTTT.

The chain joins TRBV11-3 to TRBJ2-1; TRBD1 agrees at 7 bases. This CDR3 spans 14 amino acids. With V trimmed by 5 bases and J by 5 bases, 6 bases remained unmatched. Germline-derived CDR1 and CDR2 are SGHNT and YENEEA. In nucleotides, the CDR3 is TGTGCCAGCAGCCGATGGGACAGCAACAATGAGCAGTTCTTC. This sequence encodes CASSRWDSNNEQFF.

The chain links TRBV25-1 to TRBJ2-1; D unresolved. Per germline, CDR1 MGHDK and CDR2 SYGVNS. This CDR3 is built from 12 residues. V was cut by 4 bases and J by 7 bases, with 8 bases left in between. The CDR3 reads CASSGSQNEQFF. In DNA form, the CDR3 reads TGTGCCAGCAGTGGATCCCAGAATGAGCAGTTCTTC.

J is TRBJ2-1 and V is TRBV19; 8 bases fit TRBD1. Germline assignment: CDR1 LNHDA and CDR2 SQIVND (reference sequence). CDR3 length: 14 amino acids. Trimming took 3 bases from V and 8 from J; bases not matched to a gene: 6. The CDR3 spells CASSIRTGSYEQFF. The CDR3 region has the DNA TGTGCCAGTAGTATCCGGACAGGGTCTTATGAGCAGTTCTTC.

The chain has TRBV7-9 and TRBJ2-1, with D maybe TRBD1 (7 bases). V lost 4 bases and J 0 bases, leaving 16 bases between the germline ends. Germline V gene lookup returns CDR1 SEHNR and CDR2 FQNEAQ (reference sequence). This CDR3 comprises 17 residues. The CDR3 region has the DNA TGTGCCAGCAGCTCAAATCCAGGGGGGCCCTCCTACAATGAGCAGTTCTTC. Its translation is CASSSNPGGPSYNEQFF.

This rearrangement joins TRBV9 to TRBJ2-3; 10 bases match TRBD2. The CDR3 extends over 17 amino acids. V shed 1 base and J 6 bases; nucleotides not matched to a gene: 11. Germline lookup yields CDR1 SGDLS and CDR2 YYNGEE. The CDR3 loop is CASSVPGSGRALDTQYF. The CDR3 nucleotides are TGTGCCAGCAGCGTACCGGGGAGCGGGAGGGCCCTCGATACGCAGTATTTT. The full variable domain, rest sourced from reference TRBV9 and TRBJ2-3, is DSGVTQTPKHLITATGQRVTLRCSPRSGDLSVYWYQQSLDQGLQFLIQYYNGEERAKGNILERFSAQQFPDLHSELNLSSLELGDSALYFCASSVPGSGRALDTQYFGPGTRLTVL.

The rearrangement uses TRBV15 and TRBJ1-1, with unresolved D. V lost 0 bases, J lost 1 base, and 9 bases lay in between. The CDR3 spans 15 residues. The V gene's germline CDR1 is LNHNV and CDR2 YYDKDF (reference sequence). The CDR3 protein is CATSREVQTNTEAFF. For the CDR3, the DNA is TGTGCCACCAGCAGAGAGGTGCAAACGAACACTGAAGCTTTCTTT.

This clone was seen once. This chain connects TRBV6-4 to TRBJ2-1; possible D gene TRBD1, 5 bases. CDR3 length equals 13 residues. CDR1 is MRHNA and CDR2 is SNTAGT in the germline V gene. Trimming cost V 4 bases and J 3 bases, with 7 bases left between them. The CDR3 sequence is CASSARDYNEQFF. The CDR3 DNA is TGTGCCAGCAGTGCCAGGGACTACAATGAGCAGTTCTTC.

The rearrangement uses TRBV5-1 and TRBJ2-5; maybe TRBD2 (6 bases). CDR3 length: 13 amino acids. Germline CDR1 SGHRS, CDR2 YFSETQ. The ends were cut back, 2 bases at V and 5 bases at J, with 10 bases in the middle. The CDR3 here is CASSFGGRETQYF. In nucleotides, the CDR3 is TGCGCCAGCAGCTTCGGGGGTAGGGAGACCCAGTACTTC.

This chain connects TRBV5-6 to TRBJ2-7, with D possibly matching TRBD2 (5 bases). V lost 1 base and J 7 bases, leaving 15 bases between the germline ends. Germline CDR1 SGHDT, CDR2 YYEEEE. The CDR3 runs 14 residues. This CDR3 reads CASSLRGLGSEQYF. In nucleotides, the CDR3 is TGTGCCAGCAGCTTGCGGGGTTTGGGGAGTGAGCAGTACTTC.

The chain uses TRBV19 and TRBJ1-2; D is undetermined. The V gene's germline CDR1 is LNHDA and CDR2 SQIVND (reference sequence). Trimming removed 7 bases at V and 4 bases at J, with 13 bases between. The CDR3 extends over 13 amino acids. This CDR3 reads CASNPGLSYGYTF. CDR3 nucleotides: TGTGCCAGTAACCCGGGGTTGAGCTATGGCTACACCTTC.

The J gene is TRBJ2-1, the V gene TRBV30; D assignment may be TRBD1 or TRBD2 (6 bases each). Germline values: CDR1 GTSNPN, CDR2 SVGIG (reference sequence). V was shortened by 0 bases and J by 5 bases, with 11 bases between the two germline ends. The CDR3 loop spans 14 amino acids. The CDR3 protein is CAWSVGAGNNEQFF. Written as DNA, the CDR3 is TGTGCCTGGAGTGTGGGGGCGGGGAACAATGAGCAGTTCTTC.

The DNA for the CDR3 is TGTGCCAGCGTGGACAGCAGCTCTGGGGCCAACGTCCTGACTTTC. Amino acids: CASVDSSSGANVLTF. J is TRBJ2-6 and V is TRBV7-6, with a weak D call TRBD1 (6 bases). The V gene's germline CDR1 is SGHVS and CDR2 FNYEAQ. This CDR3 is built from 15 residues. With 8 bases removed from V and 0 bases from J, the gap between germline ends came to 11 bases.

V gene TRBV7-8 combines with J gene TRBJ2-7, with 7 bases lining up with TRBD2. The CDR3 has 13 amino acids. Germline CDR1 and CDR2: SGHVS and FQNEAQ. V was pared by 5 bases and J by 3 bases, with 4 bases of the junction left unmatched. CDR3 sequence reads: CASSRTRDYEQYV. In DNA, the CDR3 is TGTGCCAGCAGCCGGACTAGGGACTACGAGCAGTACGTC.

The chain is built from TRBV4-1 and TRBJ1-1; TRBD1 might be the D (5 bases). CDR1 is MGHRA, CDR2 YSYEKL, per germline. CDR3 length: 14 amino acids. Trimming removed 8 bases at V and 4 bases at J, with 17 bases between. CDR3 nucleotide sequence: TGCGCCAGCCGGGGAACCCTAAGGGGCACTGAAGCTTTCTTT. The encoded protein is CASRGTLRGTEAFF.